Only a few counts were recorded for the clone carrying this TCR beta chain. The data were obtained in a study of T cell clones after liver transplantation. About the study: Tolerance: complete withdrawal held at least one year, liver enzymes staying within twice normal.

The CDR3 has 14 amino acids. Germline lookup yields CDR1 SGHDT and CDR2 YYEEEE. V shed 4 bases and J 4 bases; nucleotides not matched to a gene: 3. The table came from immunoSEQ multiplex PCR; TCRdb's copy has only in-frame clones and leaves some out. This repertoire shows around 120,000 clones, around nine tenths found once; its top ten account for approximately 0.88%. Specimen: CD4+ T cells from blood, collected 12 months after liver transplant. The chain is built from TRBV5-6 and TRBJ2-3, with 10 bases identical to TRBD1. This clonotype originated in a human patient who received a liver transplant. Some T cells may be transferred from the graft donor. The CDR3 DNA follows: TGTGCCAGCAGCCGAGGGACAGGGGCAGATACGCAGTATTTT. Amino acid sequence: CASSRGTGADTQYF.